This is a list of T cell receptor beta chains from one sample in a study of cytomegalovirus exposure and HLA in healthy donors. Profiling relied on immunoSEQ multiplex PCR, and the TCRdb table lists in-frame clones only, not all of them. Altogether more than 110,000 clones are present, around 75% being singletons, with the ten largest covering 1.2%. The sample consisted of PBMCs. Receptor source: a female donor in good health and CMV-seronegative. Both conserved end residues are trimmed from each CDR3.

j_call v_call cdr3_aa
TRBJ2-1 TRBV6-4 ASSEGQGERSYNEQF
TRBJ2-5 TRBV28 ASSFSGRGQETQY
TRBJ1-5 TRBV7-9 ASSREGGVSQPQH
TRBJ2-1 TRBV4-1 ASSWGPANEQF
TRBJ2-7 TRBV29-1 SVSGQGVGYEQY
TRBJ1-2 TRBV5-6 ASSWGTGAGGGYT
TRBJ1-4 TRBV4-1 ASSQEVGGLNEKLF
TRBJ2-2 TRBV6-4 ASSDGSTGELF
TRBJ2-7 TRBV10-2 ASSLRSGEQY
TRBJ2-7 TRBV28 ASSFAQGVYEQY
TRBJ2-4 TRBV18 ASSPPIAKNIQY
TRBJ2-3 TRBV19 ASRSKATDTQY
TRBJ1-4 TRBV19 ASSIRKRATNEKLF
TRBJ1-1 TRBV6-6 ASRAVGGNTEAF
TRBJ2-7 TRBV29-1 SGLTGPYEQY
TRBJ2-5 TRBV7-9 ASSPSPAGGETQY
TRBJ2-1 TRBV2 ASSGGRSSYNEQF
TRBJ1-4 TRBV28 ASRLRQASNEKLF
TRBJ2-2 TRBV28 ASSYGTSGSLNTGELF
TRBJ2-2 TRBV5-8 ASSLDRGNAGELF
TRBJ1-4 TRBV2 ASSDLQWATNEKLF
TRBJ2-2 TRBV5-6 ASSLGLAGVLTGELF
TRBJ2-1 TRBV30 AWLGDRGYNEQF
TRBJ2-5 TRBV7-9 ASSPGTFSTAETQY
TRBJ2-5 TRBV11-2 ASSLDRTSGKETQY
TRBJ1-1 TRBV19 ASTKQGMTEAF
TRBJ2-1 TRBV30 AWSRDNYNEQF
TRBJ1-1 TRBV5-1 ASSPLGGEIMNTEAF
TRBJ2-7 TRBV29-1 SVGEGAGPYEQY
TRBJ2-7 TRBV18 ASSPPYYPYEQY
TRBJ2-2 TRBV11-3 ASRTGTGTGELF
TRBJ2-7 TRBV6-1 ASESLSYEQY
TRBJ1-1 TRBV6-5 ASSYSEGVREAF
TRBJ2-5 TRBV25-1 ASSEKGYQETQY
TRBJ2-1 TRBV5-6 ASSLAGDHDEQF
TRBJ2-5 TRBV13 ASSHRLAYQETQY
TRBJ2-2 TRBV9 ASSVAEGALAGELF
TRBJ2-7 TRBV18 ASSPPSGPYEQY
TRBJ1-4 TRBV6-5 ASSLDWGEKLF